The 31 T cell receptor beta chains reported below all come from one sample, sequenced in a study of blood T cell repertoires in COVID-19. Only in-frame clones appear in the TCRdb table, and some are missing; sequencing was by immunoSEQ multiplex PCR. The data hold more than 350,000 clones, with roughly 84% observed a single time. Material for sequencing was PBMCs or T cells enriched from blood (not recorded which). The source of these receptors is a woman aged 18-29 years who had been exposed to COVID-19.

This clone was observed a handful of times. The gene calls are TRBV3-1 (or the pseudogene TRBV3-2) and TRBJ2-7, with 11 bases lining up with TRBD2. This CDR3 has 15 residues. Germline CDR1 reads LGHDT; CDR2 reads YNNKEL (reference sequence). The V and J ends lost 5 bases and 4 bases, in that order; junction bases with no gene match: 7. The CDR3 nucleotides read TGTGCCAGCAGCGGCTTGGGGACTAGCGGATACGAGCAGTACTTC. It encodes CASSGLGTSGYEQYF.

J is TRBJ1-2 and V is TRBV5-1, with D uncertain. CDR1 and CDR2 from the germline V gene are SGHRS and YFSETQ. This CDR3 is built from 14 residues. V lost 3 bases to trimming and J lost 9 bases, with 18 bases between them. This CDR3 reads CASSYAEGAVSYTF. Written as DNA, the CDR3 is TGCGCCAGCAGCTATGCGGAAGGTGCGGTAAGCTACACCTTC.

This sequence joins TRBV18 and TRBJ1-4; D gene unclear. Trimming took off 3 bases at V and 4 bases at J, with 15 bases between the two ends. This CDR3 is 16 amino acids long. Germline V gene lookup returns CDR1 KGHSH and CDR2 LQKENI. The CDR3 DNA reads TGTGCCAGCTCACCCTTTCGGTCTGGTAGTAATGAAAAACTGTTTTTT. Translation gives CASSPFRSGSNEKLFF.

The chain employs TRBV7-2 and TRBJ2-1; 10 bases are shared with TRBD2. Germline loops: CDR1 SGHTA, CDR2 FQGNSA. V dropped 3 bases and J dropped 9; count of bases not matched to a gene: 8. The CDR3 extends over 15 amino acids. The CDR3 spells CASSFLPSGSGEQFF. The CDR3 DNA is TGTGCCAGCAGCTTCCTTCCTAGCGGGAGCGGTGAGCAGTTCTTC.

The chain couples TRBV5-4 to TRBJ1-1; D unclear. The CDR3 extends over 14 amino acids. Looked up from germline, CDR1 is SGHNT and CDR2 is YYREEE (reference sequence). V was pared by 0 bases and J by 6 bases, with 12 bases between. CDR3 bases: TGTGCCAGCAGCTTGGTAGGGAGGGTCGCTGAAGCTTTCTTT. It encodes CASSLVGRVAEAFF.

V and J are TRBV4-3 and TRBJ2-7; TRBD2 is a possible D gene (5 bases). Germline V CDR1 and CDR2: LGHNA, YSLEER. Trimming cost V 1 base and J 1 base, with 11 bases left between them. The CDR3 covers 15 residues. The DNA of the CDR3 is TGCGCCAGCAGCCAAGGTGGCGGGCCTTCCTACGAGCAGTACTTC. Its protein product is CASSQGGGPSYEQYF.

The genes are TRBV12-3 or TRBV12-4 and TRBJ1-4; D ambiguous. Trimming stripped 4 bases from V and 7 bases from J, with 4 bases between. The CDR3 has 11 residues. The CDR3 DNA is TGTGCCAGCAGTTGGAGTGAAAAACTGTTTTTT. Translation gives CASSWSEKLFF.

V and J are TRBV27 and TRBJ1-5; 7 nucleotides align to TRBD1. V gave up 2 bases and J gave up 1 base; unmatched junction bases: 11. Looked up from germline, CDR1 is MNHEY and CDR2 is SMNVEV (reference sequence). This CDR3 is built from 18 residues. CDR3 sequence: CASSLPRQGWGSNQPQHF. The CDR3 DNA is TGTGCCAGCAGTTTACCTAGACAGGGTTGGGGCAGCAATCAGCCCCAGCATTTT.

The chain uses TRBV28 and TRBJ2-2, with D possibly matching TRBD1 (6 bases). This CDR3 has 15 residues. V lost 6 bases and J lost 7, with 18 bases in between. From germline, CDR1 is MDHEN and CDR2 SYDVKM. The CDR3 spells CASRSQGSGYGELFF. CDR3 nucleotides: TGTGCCAGCAGGTCACAGGGTTCGGGATACGGGGAGCTGTTTTTT.

The J gene is TRBJ2-1, the V gene TRBV9, with TRBD2 matching 9 bases. With V trimmed by 7 bases and J by 4 bases, 15 bases remained unmatched. Germline CDR1 reads SGDLS; CDR2 reads YYNGEE. This CDR3 contains 17 residues. The CDR3 DNA reads TGTGCCAGCTCCGGGGCTAGCGGGGCAGATTCTTACAATGAGCAGTTCTTC. It is translated as CASSGASGADSYNEQFF.

CDR3 DNA: TGCGCCAGCAGCCTACAGGCTAACTATGGCTACACCTTC. Amino acid sequence: CASSLQANYGYTF. The chain combines TRBV5-1 with TRBJ1-2; D may be TRBD1 (5 bases). This CDR3 comprises 13 residues. CDR1 is SGHRS, CDR2 YFSETQ, per germline. V was pared by 4 bases and J by 0 bases, with 7 bases between.

The chain has TRBV28 and TRBJ2-4; 7 nucleotides align to TRBD2. Germline CDR1 and CDR2: MDHEN and SYDVKM. After removal of 4 bases from V and 1 base from J, the junction contained 10 bases not matched to a gene. This CDR3 has 17 amino acids. This CDR3 reads CASSSPAGVGAKNIQYF. The DNA for the CDR3 is TGTGCCAGCAGTTCCCCGGCGGGGGTGGGGGCCAAAAACATTCAGTACTTC.

V gene TRBV2 combines with J gene TRBJ2-1, with TRBD2 matching over 14 bases. The CDR3 consists of 18 residues. CDR1 and CDR2 (germline): SNHLY, FYNNEI. Losses at the gene ends were 10 bases for V and 0 bases for J; bases not matched to a gene: 11. CDR3 in amino acids: CAIPGLAGVGGSYNEQFF. CDR3 sequence (DNA): TGTGCCATTCCGGGACTAGCGGGAGTTGGGGGCTCCTACAATGAGCAGTTCTTC.

The chain recombines TRBV7-2 with TRBJ2-7; D ambiguous. Germline CDR1 and CDR2: SGHTA and FQGNSA. V lost 2 bases and J lost 2, with 10 bases in between. This CDR3 contains 14 residues. CDR3 region: CASSLRQVPYEQYF. The CDR3 nucleotides read TGTGCCAGCAGCTTACGGCAGGTTCCCTACGAGCAGTACTTC.

V and J are TRBV7-8 and TRBJ1-3; D ambiguous. Trimming took off 5 bases at V and 3 bases at J, with 17 bases between the two ends. The CDR3 spans 16 residues. Germline V gene sequence: CDR1 SGHVS, CDR2 FQNEAQ. The CDR3 sequence is CASSPSRGGNGNTIYF. In DNA, the CDR3 is TGTGCCAGCAGCCCTTCGAGAGGTGGAAATGGAAACACCATATATTTT.

The rearrangement links TRBV15 to TRBJ2-2, with 7 positions matching TRBD2. The CDR3 has 12 amino acids. Trimming at V came to 11 bases and at J to 4 bases, leaving 4 bases not matched to a gene. Per the germline V gene, CDR1 is LNHNV and CDR2 is YYDKDF (reference sequence). CDR3 residues: CASLAGTGELFF. The CDR3 nucleotides are TGTGCCTCCTTAGCGGGCACCGGGGAGCTGTTTTTT.

The DNA for the CDR3 is TGTGCCAGCAGCCTCCGACAGGGTGGCTCCTACAATGAGCAGTTCTTC. Its translation is CASSLRQGGSYNEQFF. The J gene is TRBJ2-1, the V gene TRBV4-2; 7 bases match TRBD1. Germline V gene data show CDR1 as LGHNA and CDR2 as YNFKEQ. The CDR3 is 16 amino acids. The trim removed 4 bases at V and 0 bases at J, leaving 6 bases unmatched.

The CDR3 here is CAISGRRAGELFF. DNA for the CDR3: TGTGCCATTAGCGGGAGGAGGGCCGGGGAGCTGTTTTTT. This rearrangement joins TRBV19 to TRBJ2-2; 10 bases map to TRBD2. CDR1 and CDR2 (germline): LNHDA, SQIVND (reference sequence). The trim removed 10 bases at V and 6 bases at J, leaving 5 bases unmatched. There are 13 residues in the CDR3.

This chain links TRBV18 with TRBJ2-1, with D perhaps matching TRBD1 (5 bases). Germline V gene data show CDR1 as KGHSH and CDR2 as LQKENI. The CDR3 contains 14 residues. The V end lost 2 bases, the J end lost 8 bases, and 13 bases lay between the germline ends. As DNA, the CDR3 is TGTGCCAGCTCACCAAGGTGGGGCGTGGATGAGCAGTTCTTC. It specifies CASSPRWGVDEQFF. Full variable domain (outside the CDR3, taken from reference TRBV18 and TRBJ2-1): NAGVMQNPRHLVRRRGQEARLRCSPMKGHSHVYWYRQLPEEGLKFMVYLQKENIIDESGMPKERFSAEFPKEGPSILRIQQVVRGDSAAYFCASSPRWGVDEQFFGPGTRLTVL.

CDR3 in DNA: TGTGCCTGGAGTTACAACCTGAACACTGAAGCTTTCTTT. Translated: CAWSYNLNTEAFF. This chain links TRBV30 with TRBJ1-1; D uncertain. CDR3 size: 13 residues. V was trimmed by 2 bases and J by 0 bases, leaving 7 bases between them. Germline loops: CDR1 GTSNPN, CDR2 SVGIG (reference sequence).

V gene TRBV6-5 combines with J gene TRBJ1-4, with TRBD1 matching 7 bases. Germline V gene sequence: CDR1 MNHEY, CDR2 SVGAGI. This CDR3 spans 14 amino acids. Trimming cost V 6 bases and J 6 bases; bases outside gene matches: 7. CDR3 nucleotide sequence: TGTGCCAGCAGGACGACAGGGTTCGATGAAAAACTGTTTTTT. It encodes CASRTTGFDEKLFF.

The chain employs TRBV28 and TRBJ1-2; 9 bases align to TRBD1. Germline V gene sequence: CDR1 MDHEN, CDR2 SYDVKM. The junction had 17 bases not matched to a gene; V was cut back by 8 bases and J by 7 bases. This CDR3 spans 16 amino acids. The CDR3 DNA sequence: TGTGCCAGCGTTCCCATCTATTGGGACAGGGAGGTTGGCTACACCTTC. It codes for CASVPIYWDREVGYTF.

This clone was seen more than once but under ten times. The rearrangement joins TRBV7-2 to TRBJ2-7; 10 bases line up with TRBD1. Germline CDR1 is SGHTA and CDR2 is FQGNSA. With 3 bases clipped from V and 7 bases from J, the junction kept 9 bases outside the gene matches. This CDR3 spans 15 amino acids. The CDR3 spells CASSFPGQGTWEQYF. The CDR3 DNA reads TGTGCCAGCAGCTTTCCGGGACAGGGGACGTGGGAGCAGTACTTC.

The chain has TRBV28 and TRBJ2-7; no reliable D call. V was cut by 8 bases and J by 1 base, with 12 bases left in between. The CDR3 runs 13 residues. Germline CDR1 and CDR2: MDHEN and SYDVKM. The CDR3 DNA reads TGTGCCAGCGCAGTCATTAATTCCTACGAGCAGTACTTC. This sequence encodes CASAVINSYEQYF.

The chain couples TRBV3-1 (or the pseudogene TRBV3-2) to TRBJ2-7; 12 bases match TRBD1. The trim removed 6 bases at V and 5 bases at J, leaving 8 bases unmatched. The CDR3 sequence is 15 residues long. Germline CDR1 reads LGHDT; CDR2 reads YNNKEL (reference sequence). The CDR3 protein is CASRRTGTGGNEQYF. For the CDR3, the DNA is TGTGCCAGCAGGCGCACCGGGACAGGGGGCAACGAGCAGTACTTC.

V usage is TRBV29-1 and J usage is TRBJ2-1; 10 positions match TRBD2. Per the germline V gene, CDR1 is SQVTM and CDR2 is ANQGSEA. The CDR3 length is 15 residues. Unmatched junction bases numbered 9, after V lost 3 bases and J lost 7 bases. The CDR3 DNA reads TGCAGCGTTGACCTCGCACTAGCGGGGACTAATGAGCAGTTCTTC. Its translation is CSVDLALAGTNEQFF.

Of note for this clone: One junction end does not reproduce the germline sequence, and a read error may be involved. V usage is TRBV7-7 and J usage is TRBJ2-2, with a tentative D call TRBD2 (6 bases). Per the germline V gene, CDR1 is SSHAT and CDR2 is FNYEAQ (reference sequence). The CDR3 totals 15 residues. The CDR3 spells CASSGGNLANGELFF. The DNA of the CDR3 is TGTGCTAGCAGTGGAGGGAACCTGGCGAACGGGGAGCTGTTTTTT.

The CDR3 here is CASSPETSGRVWYEQYF. The CDR3, as DNA: TGTGCCAGCAGCCCTGAGACTAGCGGGAGGGTATGGTACGAGCAGTACTTC. This chain links TRBV12-1 with TRBJ2-7; the tabulated D call, TRBD2, remains unverified against the DNA. TRBV12-1 constitutes a pseudogene. This CDR3 has 17 residues.

A note on this clone: At one boundary the junction diverges from the germline segment, which might be a read error. V is TRBV10-2 and J is TRBJ2-7; 12 nucleotides line up with TRBD2. The CDR3 is 16 amino acids. CDR1 WSHSY and CDR2 SAAADI come from the germline V gene. The CDR3 reads CASSEPRLAGAYEEYF. The CDR3 DNA is TGCGCCAGCAGTGAGCCCCGACTAGCGGGAGCTTACGAGGAGTACTTC.

The J gene is TRBJ2-7, the V gene TRBV7-3, with a tentative D call TRBD1 (6 bases). This CDR3 region has 13 residues. Germline loops: CDR1 SGHTA, CDR2 FQGTGA. The germline V and J ends were trimmed by 3 bases and 4 bases, with 10 bases remaining between them. The CDR3 loop reads CASSFGQTYEQYF. In DNA, the CDR3 is TGTGCCAGCAGCTTTGGACAGACGTACGAGCAGTACTTC.

V gene TRBV15 combines with J gene TRBJ2-3, with TRBD2 as a possible D gene (6 bases). Germline values: CDR1 LNHNV, CDR2 YYDKDF (reference sequence). CDR3 length equals 16 residues. The ends were cut back, 1 base at V and 0 bases at J, with 11 bases in the middle. The CDR3 here is CATSRGGAISTDTQYF. Written as DNA, the CDR3 is TGTGCCACCAGCAGAGGCGGGGCTATCAGCACAGATACGCAGTATTTT.